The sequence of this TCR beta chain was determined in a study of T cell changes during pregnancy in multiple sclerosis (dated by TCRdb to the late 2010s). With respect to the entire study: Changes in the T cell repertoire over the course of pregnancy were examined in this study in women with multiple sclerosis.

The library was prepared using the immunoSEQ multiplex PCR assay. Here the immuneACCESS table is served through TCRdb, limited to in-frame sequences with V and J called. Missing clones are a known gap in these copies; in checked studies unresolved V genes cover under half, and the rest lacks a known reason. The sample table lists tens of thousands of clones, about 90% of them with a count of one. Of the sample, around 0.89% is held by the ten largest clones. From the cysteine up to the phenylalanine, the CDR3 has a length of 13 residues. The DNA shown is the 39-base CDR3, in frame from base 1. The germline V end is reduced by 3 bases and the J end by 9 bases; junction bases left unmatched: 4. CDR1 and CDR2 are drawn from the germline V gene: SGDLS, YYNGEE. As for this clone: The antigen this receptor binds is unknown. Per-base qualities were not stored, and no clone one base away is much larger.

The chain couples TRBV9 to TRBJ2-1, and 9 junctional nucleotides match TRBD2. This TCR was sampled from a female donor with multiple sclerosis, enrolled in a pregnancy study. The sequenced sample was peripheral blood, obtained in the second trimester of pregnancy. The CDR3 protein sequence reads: CASSATSGGEQFF. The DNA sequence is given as TGTGCCAGCAGCGCGACTAGCGGTGGTGAGCAGTTCTTC.